This TCR beta chain is from a study of OX40 agonist ivuxolimab in advanced cancers. Overall study: Each patient was given ivuxolimab into a vein every 2 weeks, at 0.01 to 10 mg/kg. A history of anti-PD-1, anti-PD-L1 or anti-CTLA-4 therapy was acceptable, and 40% had some. Of mixed ages from roughly 23 to 85 and averaging around 60 years, the group was roughly 85% male. General study findings and limits: A proportion of nonresponders additionally exhibited low normalized T-cell clonal expansion.

Produced via immunoSEQ multiplex PCR; TCRdb's table is partial and in-frame only. Here the sample spans more than 45,000 clones, roughly four fifths being singletons. On this clone: The antigen remains undetermined.

Trimming took 3 bases from V and 7 from J; bases not matched to a gene: 4. The CDR3 contains 14 residues. Germline V gene lookup returns CDR1 MDHEN and CDR2 SYDVKM. Source: CD4+ or CD8+ T cells sorted from blood, taken in a trial of the OX40 agonist ivuxolimab. V gene TRBV28 combines with J gene TRBJ2-1, with TRBD2 matching 9 bases. The TCR was taken from an adult with an advanced solid tumor such as melanoma, head and neck, liver or kidney cancer. The CDR3 sequence is CASSFLAGRNEQFF. CDR3 DNA sequence: TGTGCCAGCAGTTTCCTAGCGGGGAGGAATGAGCAGTTCTTC.